The 6 T cell receptor beta chains below come from one sample, sequenced in a study of T cells in Graves' hyperthyroidism and ophthalmopathy. It was RNA transcripts that yielded the amplified TCR beta CDR3 regions. The TCR CDR3 first-round RT-PCR relied on the HTBI primer set. TCRdb processed the multiplex PCR reads anew with MiXCR; each CDR3 protein has one entry. The data contain 700,000 to 950,000 distinct CDR3 sequences, about 35% of them singletons. The sequenced sample was blood. All receptors derive from a woman in her thirties or forties with Graves' hyperthyroidism.

To note about this clonotype: A read error may explain this, as a much larger clone is one base away. The chain combines TRBV7-2 with TRBJ1-6, with D unresolved. This CDR3 has 19 amino acids. Germline CDR1 is SGHTA and CDR2 is FQGNSA. This CDR3 reads CAGSSLPWERSSYNSPLHF. In DNA, the CDR3 is TGTGCCGGCAGCTCCCTACCATGGGAACGGAGCTCCTATAATTCACCCCTCCACTTT. Using reference TRBV7-2 and TRBJ1-6 for the parts outside the CDR3, the full variable domain is GAGVSQSPSNKVTEKGKDVELRCDPISGHTALYWYRQSLGQGLEFLIYFQGNSAPDKSGLPSDRFSAERTGGSVSTLTIQRTQQEDSAVYLCAGSSLPWERSSYNSPLHFGNGTRLTVT.

This clonotype was counted ten times or more. The V call is TRBV4-3, the J call TRBJ1-1, with D unresolved. Germline V lookup: CDR1 LGHNA, CDR2 YSLEER. The germline V and J ends were trimmed by 3 bases and 1 base, with 6 bases remaining between them. The CDR3 runs 13 residues. In nucleotides, the CDR3 is TGCGCCAGCAGCCATCCAGGGAACACTGAAGCTTTCTTT. Translation: CASSHPGNTEAFF.

This clonotype occurred a few times. This chain connects TRBV20-1 to TRBJ2-2, with 9 bases aligning to TRBD2. The V gene's germline CDR1 is DFQATT and CDR2 SNEGSKA (reference sequence). The junction had 4 bases not matched to a gene; V was cut back by 6 bases and J by 2 bases. The length of the CDR3 is 14 residues. For the CDR3, the DNA is TGCAGTGCCAATAGCGGGAGAAACACCGGGGAGCTGTTTTTT. Residues: CSANSGRNTGELFF.

This clonotype was counted many times. The chain employs TRBV19 and TRBJ1-6; TRBD1 aligns across 9 bases. Germline CDR1 and CDR2: LNHDA and SQIVND (reference sequence). V lost 6 bases to trimming and J lost 10 bases; unmatched junction nucleotides: 13. The CDR3 sequence is 16 residues long. CDR3 bases: TGTGCCAGTAGAGCGCGGCGGACAGGGGTTGGATCACCCCTCCACTTT. Protein sequence: CASRARRTGVGSPLHF.

A few counts support this clonotype. The rearrangement joins TRBV7-2 to TRBJ1-6; D unresolved. Trimming removed 6 bases from V and 10 bases from J, with 10 bases in between. In germline, CDR1 is SGHTA, CDR2 FQGNSA. The CDR3 is made up of 12 amino acids. DNA of the CDR3: TGTGCCAGCAGGGACTTTGAGTCACCCCTCCACTTT. Translation gives CASRDFESPLHF.

The chain combines TRBV7-9 with TRBJ1-2; TRBD1 might be the D (5 bases). The CDR3 spans 15 residues. V lost 5 bases to trimming and J lost 2 bases, with 15 bases between them. CDR1 and CDR2 from the germline V gene are SEHNR and FQNEAQ (reference sequence). The CDR3 DNA reads TGTGCCAGCAGCCACCGGGACGCGTTAAACTATGGCTACACCTTC. Its translation is CASSHRDALNYGYTF.